One TCR beta chain is described in this entry. Its antigen has not been determined. It has no much larger one-base neighbor in the sample; base qualities were not kept. As encoded in the germline V gene (reference sequence), CDR1 is MNHNY while CDR2 is SVGAGI. The CDR3 sequence holds 16 residues, the cysteine and phenylalanine included. Solely the CDR3 DNA is kept, with 48 bases framed from the first base. Trimming leaves V shorter by 4 bases and J shorter by 3 bases, with the junction holding 9 bases beyond the gene matches. Each donor gave one peripheral blood draw, averaging around 120 mL, which was collected into heparinised tubes. A BD FACSAria II and a panel including CD45RO, CCR7, CD25, CD127, CD95 and CD27 were used to sort naive, central memory, regulatory and stem cell-like memory CD4+ T cells. All sorted populations exceeded 95% purity. PBMCs were separated immediately by Lymphoprep density gradient centrifugation and were stained directly, without being cultured. Samples were stained and sorted in pairs, with one healthy donor and one patient per experiment, so that batch effects were minimized.

The data belong to a study of beta chain features in type 1 diabetes (dated by TCRdb to 2017 to 2018). About the investigation overall: Patients and healthy donors did not differ in mean age, gender distribution, total cell number or subset yield. In the study, recently diagnosed type 1 diabetes patients and matched healthy donors were compared on the TCRB repertoires of their sorted circulating CD4+ T cell subsets. A total of under 120,000,000 sorted cells were examined across all samples, and RNA yield correlated strongly with the number of cells per subset. Whereas all 30 or so donors provided naive and central memory subsets, regulatory and stem cell-like memory subsets were isolated from just 8 patients and roughly 8 healthy donors. General conclusions and limits of the study: Fewer insertions and more nucleotide deletions at VDJ recombination sites were observed in patients with type 1 diabetes, implying thymic rearrangement abnormalities. Sequencing cDNA rather than genomic DNA could over-represent highly expressing activated cells, although activation and CD3 levels did not differ between groups. In all four CD4+ subsets, TCRB CDR3 length was moderately but significantly shorter in type 1 diabetes patients. PCR might favor shorter templates, but patient and control samples were amplified and corrected together, so any skew would affect both groups equally. HLA sub-analyses involved small numbers of individuals, so any influence of HLA type on TCRB rearrangement remained unresolved. Naive, central memory and regulatory TCRB repertoires appeared to be more similar among patients than among healthy donors.

The High Capacity cDNA Reverse Transcription Kit was used to reverse transcribe all of the isolated RNA, meaning that expressed TCRB transcripts were what got sequenced. Survey-depth immunoSEQ sequencing was performed on stem cell-like memory T cell samples, with an average of around 920,000 total reads per sample. Sorted cells were lysed in RLT buffer, and RNA was extracted using DNase-treated RNeasy Micro or Mini kits according to cell number. Each cell subset was processed separately to prevent cross-contamination, with patient and healthy donor samples processed together. TCRB sequences were amplified from cDNA with the immunoSEQ multiplex PCR, producing 87-bp fragments spanning the CDR3 region. Sequencing of the amplicons was done on the Illumina HiSeq platform. In the authors' own workflow: Synthetic template baselines were used to correct PCR bias computationally, reads within Hamming distance 2 were collapsed, and singletons that could not be merged were discarded. Reads were aligned to IMGT to assign V, D and J genes, CDR3 length, and insertions or deletions at six rearrangement sites. Clonotype counts were normalized to sorted cell number within each subset before computing true diversity and Gini coefficients with the tcR R package. The overlap coefficient, calculated on TCRB nucleotide sequences, was used to quantify repertoire sharing. The immuneACCESS repertoire file appears here via TCRdb, limited to in-frame rearrangements. These files lack a portion of the clones; in checked studies, under half of the deficit traces to unresolved V genes, and the cause of the others is not known. V, J and clone size are those of that table, while D and trimming were read from the DNA. For this sample the table gives 90,000 to 110,000 clones, of which about two fifths were detected only once. Together, the top ten hold approximately 0.065% of the sample.

The TCR comes from a woman aged 18 to 35 in good health. Sequenced sample: stem cell memory CD4+ T cells from blood. What the cell subset or site label conveys for this sample: stem cell-like memory CD4+ T cells. Recombination connected TRBV6-6 to TRBJ2-7, with 10 bases matching TRBD2. The CDR3: CASSSSGGESHYEQYF. The sequence in DNA is TGTGCCAGCAGTTCTAGCGGGGGTGAGTCCCACTACGAGCAGTACTTC.